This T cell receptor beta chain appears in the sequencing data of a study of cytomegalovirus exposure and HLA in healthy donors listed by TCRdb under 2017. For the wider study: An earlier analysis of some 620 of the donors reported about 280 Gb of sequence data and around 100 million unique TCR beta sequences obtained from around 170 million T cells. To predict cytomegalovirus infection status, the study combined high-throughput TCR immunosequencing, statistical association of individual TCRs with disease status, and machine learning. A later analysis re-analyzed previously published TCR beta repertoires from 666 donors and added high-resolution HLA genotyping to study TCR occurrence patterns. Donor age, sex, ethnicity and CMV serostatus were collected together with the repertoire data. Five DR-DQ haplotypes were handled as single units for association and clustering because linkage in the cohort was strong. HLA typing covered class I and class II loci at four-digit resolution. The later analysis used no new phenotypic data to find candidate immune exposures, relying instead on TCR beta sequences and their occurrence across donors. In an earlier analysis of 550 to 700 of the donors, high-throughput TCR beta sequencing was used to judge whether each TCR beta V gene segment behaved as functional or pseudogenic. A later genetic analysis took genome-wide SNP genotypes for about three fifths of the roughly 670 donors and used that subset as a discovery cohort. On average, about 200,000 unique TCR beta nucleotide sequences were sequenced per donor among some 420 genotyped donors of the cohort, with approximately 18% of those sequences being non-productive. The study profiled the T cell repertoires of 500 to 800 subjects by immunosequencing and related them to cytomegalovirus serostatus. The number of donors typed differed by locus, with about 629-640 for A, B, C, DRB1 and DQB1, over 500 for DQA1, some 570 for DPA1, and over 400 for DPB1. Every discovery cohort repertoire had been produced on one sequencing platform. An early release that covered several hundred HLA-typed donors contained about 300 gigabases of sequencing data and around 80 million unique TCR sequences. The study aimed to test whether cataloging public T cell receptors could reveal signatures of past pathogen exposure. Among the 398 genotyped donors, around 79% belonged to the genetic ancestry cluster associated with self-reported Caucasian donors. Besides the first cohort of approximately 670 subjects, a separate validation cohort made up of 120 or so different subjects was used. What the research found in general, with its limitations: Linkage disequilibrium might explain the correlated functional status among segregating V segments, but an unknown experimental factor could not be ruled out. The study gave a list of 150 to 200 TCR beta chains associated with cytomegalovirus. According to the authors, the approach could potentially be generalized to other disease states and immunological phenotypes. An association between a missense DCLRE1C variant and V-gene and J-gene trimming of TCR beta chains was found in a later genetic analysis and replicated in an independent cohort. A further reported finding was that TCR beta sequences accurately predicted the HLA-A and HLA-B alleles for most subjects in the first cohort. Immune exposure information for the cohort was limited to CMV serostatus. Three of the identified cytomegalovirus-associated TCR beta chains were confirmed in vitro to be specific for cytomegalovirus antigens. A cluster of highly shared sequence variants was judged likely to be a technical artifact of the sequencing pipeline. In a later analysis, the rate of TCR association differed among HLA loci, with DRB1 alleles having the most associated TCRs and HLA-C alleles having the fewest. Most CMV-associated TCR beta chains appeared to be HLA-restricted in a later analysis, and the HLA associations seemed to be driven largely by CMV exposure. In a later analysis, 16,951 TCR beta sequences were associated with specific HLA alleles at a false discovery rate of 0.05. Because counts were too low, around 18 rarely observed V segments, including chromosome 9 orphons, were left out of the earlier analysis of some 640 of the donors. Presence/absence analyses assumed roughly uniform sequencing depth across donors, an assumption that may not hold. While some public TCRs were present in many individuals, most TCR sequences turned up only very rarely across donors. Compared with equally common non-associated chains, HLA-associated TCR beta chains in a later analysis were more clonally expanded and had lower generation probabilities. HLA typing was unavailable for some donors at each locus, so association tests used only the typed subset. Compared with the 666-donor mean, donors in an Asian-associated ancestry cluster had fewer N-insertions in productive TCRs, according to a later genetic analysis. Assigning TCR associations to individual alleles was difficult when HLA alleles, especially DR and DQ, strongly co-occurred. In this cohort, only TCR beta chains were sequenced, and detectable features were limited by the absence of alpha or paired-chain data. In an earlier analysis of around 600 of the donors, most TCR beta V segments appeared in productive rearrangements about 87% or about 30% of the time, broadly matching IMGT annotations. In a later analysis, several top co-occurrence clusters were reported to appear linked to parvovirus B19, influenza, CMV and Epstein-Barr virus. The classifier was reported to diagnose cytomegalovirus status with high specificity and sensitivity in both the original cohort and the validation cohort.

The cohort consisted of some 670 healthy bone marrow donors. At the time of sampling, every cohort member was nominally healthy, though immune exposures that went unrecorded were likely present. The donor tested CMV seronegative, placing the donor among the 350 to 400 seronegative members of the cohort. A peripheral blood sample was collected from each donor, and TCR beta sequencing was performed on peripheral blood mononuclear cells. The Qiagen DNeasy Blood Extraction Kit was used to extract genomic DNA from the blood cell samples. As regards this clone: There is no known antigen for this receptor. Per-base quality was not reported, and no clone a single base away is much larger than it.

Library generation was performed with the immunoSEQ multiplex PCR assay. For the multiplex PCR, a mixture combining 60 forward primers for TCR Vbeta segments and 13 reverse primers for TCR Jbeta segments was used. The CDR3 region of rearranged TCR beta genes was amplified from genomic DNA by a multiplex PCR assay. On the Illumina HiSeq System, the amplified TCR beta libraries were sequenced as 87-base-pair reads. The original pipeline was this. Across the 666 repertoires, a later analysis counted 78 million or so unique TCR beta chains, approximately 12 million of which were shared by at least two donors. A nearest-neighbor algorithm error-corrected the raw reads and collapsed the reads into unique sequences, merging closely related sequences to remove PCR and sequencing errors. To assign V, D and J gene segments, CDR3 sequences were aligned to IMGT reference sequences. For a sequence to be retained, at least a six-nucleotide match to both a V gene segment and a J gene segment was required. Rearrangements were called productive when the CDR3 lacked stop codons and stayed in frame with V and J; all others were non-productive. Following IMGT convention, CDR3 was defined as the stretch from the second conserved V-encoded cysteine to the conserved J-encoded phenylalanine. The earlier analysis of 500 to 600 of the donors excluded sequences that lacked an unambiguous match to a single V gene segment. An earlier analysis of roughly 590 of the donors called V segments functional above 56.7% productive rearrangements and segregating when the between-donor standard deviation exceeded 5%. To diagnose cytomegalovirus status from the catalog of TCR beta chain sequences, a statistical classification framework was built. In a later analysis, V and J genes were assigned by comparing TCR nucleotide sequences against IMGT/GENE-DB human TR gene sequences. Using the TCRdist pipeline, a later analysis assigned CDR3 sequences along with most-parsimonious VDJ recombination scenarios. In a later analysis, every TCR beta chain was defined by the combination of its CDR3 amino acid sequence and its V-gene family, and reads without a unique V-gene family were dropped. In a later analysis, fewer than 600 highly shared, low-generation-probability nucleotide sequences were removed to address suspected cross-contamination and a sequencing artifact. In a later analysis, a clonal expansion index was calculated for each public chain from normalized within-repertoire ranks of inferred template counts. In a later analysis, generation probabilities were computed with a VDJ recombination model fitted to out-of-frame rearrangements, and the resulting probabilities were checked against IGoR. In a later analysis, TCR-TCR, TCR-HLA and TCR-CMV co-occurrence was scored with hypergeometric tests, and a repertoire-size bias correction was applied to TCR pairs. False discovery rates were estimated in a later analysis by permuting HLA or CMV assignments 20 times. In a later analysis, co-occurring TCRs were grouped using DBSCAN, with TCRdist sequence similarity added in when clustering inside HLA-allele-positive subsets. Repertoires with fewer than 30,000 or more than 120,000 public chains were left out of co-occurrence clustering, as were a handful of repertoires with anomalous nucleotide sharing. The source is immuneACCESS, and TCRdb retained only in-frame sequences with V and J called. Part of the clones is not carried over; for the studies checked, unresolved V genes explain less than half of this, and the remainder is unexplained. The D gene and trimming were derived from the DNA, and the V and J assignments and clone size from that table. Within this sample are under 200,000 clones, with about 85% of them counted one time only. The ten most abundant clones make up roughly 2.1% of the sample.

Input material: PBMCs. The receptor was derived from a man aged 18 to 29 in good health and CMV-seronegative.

The sequence in DNA is TGTGCCACCAGCAGAGAGCAGGTCTCCATCTACGAGCAGTACTTC. It specifies CATSREQVSIYEQYF. The receptor chain draws on TRBV15 and TRBJ2-7, with the D gene uncertain. The germline V gene (reference sequence) sets CDR1 to LNHNV and CDR2 to YYDKDF. From its cysteine to its phenylalanine, the CDR3 spans 15 amino acids. Only the CDR3 DNA is retained, 45 bases long and in frame from the first base. V lost 0 bases and J lost 3 bases; the stretch between them is 12 bases long.